What follows are 8 T cell receptor beta chains derived from one specimen sequenced in a study of blood T cell repertoires in COVID-19. TCRdb's table, derived via immunoSEQ multiplex PCR, lists solely in-frame clones and lacks some. This table holds fewer than 400,000 clones, 65% to 90% found once. Input material: PBMCs or T cells enriched from blood (not recorded which). The source of these receptors is a man in his thirties or forties who had recovered from COVID-19.

This chain links TRBV15 with TRBJ1-1; unclear D gene. The ends were cut back, 0 bases at V and 0 bases at J, with 11 bases in the middle. Per germline, CDR1 LNHNV and CDR2 YYDKDF (reference sequence). The CDR3 is 16 residues long. CDR3 nucleotide sequence: TGTGCCACCAGCAGAGATCGTGGAGGCTTGAACACTGAAGCTTTCTTT. Protein: CATSRDRGGLNTEAFF.

V gene TRBV18 combines with J gene TRBJ1-1; perhaps TRBD1 as D (5 bases). Germline CDR1 and CDR2: KGHSH and LQKENI. The CDR3 length is 16 residues. Trimming pared 6 bases from V and 0 bases from J, leaving 17 bases between. The CDR3 loop reads CASSPNPGGLNTEAFF. In DNA form, the CDR3 reads TGTGCCAGCTCGCCGAACCCCGGGGGGTTGAACACTGAAGCTTTCTTT.

The DNA for the CDR3 is TGTGCCAGCAGCCAACAACGTCAGGCAGTTAGCACAGATACGCAGTATTTT. Translated: CASSQQRQAVSTDTQYF. The chain is built from TRBV4-2 and TRBJ2-3; no firm D call. Germline loops: CDR1 LGHNA, CDR2 YNFKEQ. This CDR3 is 17 amino acids long. V was clipped by 2 bases and J by 0 bases, with 15 bases between them.

The chain has TRBV28 and TRBJ2-4, with 7 bases that match TRBD2. After removal of 3 bases from V and 5 bases from J, the junction contained 7 bases not matched to a gene. CDR1 is MDHEN, CDR2 SYDVKM, per germline. The CDR3 runs 15 residues. The CDR3 here is CASSFRIAGENIQYF. The CDR3 nucleotides are TGTGCCAGCAGTTTTCGAATTGCGGGGGAAAACATTCAGTACTTC.

The rearrangement uses TRBV5-4 and TRBJ2-7, with TRBD2 matching 11 bases. The V segment lost 4 bases and the J segment 1 base; nucleotides outside the gene matches: 7. Germline CDR1 SGHNT, CDR2 YYREEE (reference sequence). This CDR3 is 16 amino acids long. The DNA of the CDR3 is TGTGCCAGCAGCGAAGGACTAGCGGGCGATTCCTACGAGCAGTACTTC. Its protein is CASSEGLAGDSYEQYF.

The chain carries TRBV2 and TRBJ1-6; D is undetermined. This CDR3 contains 15 residues. With 6 bases removed from V and 0 bases from J, the gap between germline ends came to 9 bases. Germline V CDR1 and CDR2: SNHLY, FYNNEI. The DNA for the CDR3 is TGTGCCAGCAGATGGCAGAACTCCTATAATTCACCCCTCCACTTT. It encodes CASRWQNSYNSPLHF.

The chain employs TRBV3-1 (or the pseudogene TRBV3-2) and TRBJ2-1; 11 nucleotides align to TRBD1. The CDR3 length is 15 residues. The J segment lost 7 bases and the V segment lost 4 bases, leaving 6 bases of the junction unmatched. Germline values: CDR1 LGHDT, CDR2 YNNKEL (reference sequence). The CDR3 protein is CASSRRTGGRNEQFF. The CDR3 region has the DNA TGTGCCAGCAGCCGTCGGACAGGGGGCAGGAATGAGCAGTTCTTC.

This clone was seen once. Its ends do not fully match the called genes, so a read error is possible. The gene calls are TRBV7-7 and TRBJ1-6; D is possibly TRBD1 (6 bases). This CDR3 spans 15 amino acids. Germline CDR1 and CDR2: SSHAT and FNYEAQ (reference sequence). The CDR3 DNA reads TGTGCTAGCAGCTCATCTACAGGGAGAAATTCACCCCTCCACTTT. Encoded protein: CASSSSTGRNSPLHF. Full variable domain (outside the CDR3, taken from reference TRBV7-7 and TRBJ1-6): GAGVSQSPRYKVTKRGQDVTLRCDPISSHATLYWYQQALGQGPEFLTYFNYEAQPDKSGLPSDRFSAERPEGSISTLTIQRTEQRDSAMYRCASSSSTGRNSPLHFGNGTRLTVT.